Shown below are 9 T cell receptor beta chains from a single sample sequenced in a study of Graves' ophthalmopathy and Graves' hyperthyroidism (dated 2018 in TCRdb). Sequencing was performed on an Illumina HiSeq 2000. For repertoire sequencing, the TCR beta CDR3 regions were amplified from RNA transcripts. The first round of RT-PCR was done with HTBI primers and the Qiagen OneStep RT-PCR kit, and was followed by a second round of multiplex PCR, then size selection and purification. TCRdb passed the public sequencing reads through fastp at Q25 and MiXCR, retaining productive beta sequences. CDR3 protein sequences are deduplicated, and each keeps its most common genes and DNA. In this sample the table shows 220,000 or so distinct CDR3 sequences, 20% to 25% of which occur a single time. The ten largest account for 43% of the sample. The sample consisted of peripheral blood. These receptors originate from a woman aged 45-65 years with Graves' ophthalmopathy. Donor details come from another sample of the same person, matched by shared clones.

At least ten counts were recorded for this clonotype. This rearrangement joins TRBV6-5 to TRBJ1-2; D not resolved. The CDR3 runs to 13 residues. CDR1 and CDR2 from the germline V gene are MNHEY and SVGAGI. V was cut by 0 bases and J by 8 bases, with 10 bases left in between. The CDR3 sequence is CASSYSEGSGYTF. The CDR3 DNA is TGTGCCAGCAGTTACTCGGAGGGTTCGGGCTACACCTTC.

DNA of the CDR3: TGTGCCAGCAGCTGGAGACCGGGACAGAAAAACATTCAGTACTTC. Residues: CASSWRPGQKNIQYF. The chain uses TRBV5-8 and TRBJ2-4; 7 bases line up with TRBD1. Germline V gives CDR1 SGHTS, CDR2 YDEGEE. The length of the CDR3 is 15 residues. J was trimmed by 4 bases and V by 3 bases; bases with no gene match: 7.

The chain is built from TRBV11-2 and TRBJ1-1; perhaps TRBD1 as D (6 bases). The CDR3 is 17 residues long. Germline V gene lookup returns CDR1 SGHAT and CDR2 FQNNGV. Trimming shortened V by 7 bases and J by 0 bases, and 21 bases separated the two germline ends. CDR3 sequence reads: CASISFGTPTVNTEAFF. Here the CDR3 DNA reads TGTGCCAGCATCTCCTTTGGGACACCGACAGTGAACACTGAAGCTTTCTTT.

This clonotype was recorded many times. V and J are TRBV30 and TRBJ1-6; TRBD1 matches 7 bases. The CDR3 runs 13 residues. Germline V lookup: CDR1 GTSNPN, CDR2 SVGIG (reference sequence). V lost 7 bases and J lost 10; bases outside the gene matches: 10. The CDR3 sequence: CASARDRESPLHF. CDR3 DNA sequence: TGTGCCTCGGCACGGGACAGAGAATCACCCCTCCACTTT. The full variable domain, with the rest looked up from reference TRBV30 and TRBJ1-6, is SQTIHQWPATLVQPVGSPLSLECTVEGTSNPNLYWYRQAAGRGLQLLFYSVGIGQISSEVPQNLSASRPQDRQFILSSKKLLLSDSGFYLCASARDRESPLHFGNGTRLTVT.

This clonotype came up many times. The rearrangement links TRBV28 to TRBJ2-2, with no clear D. Trimming removed 6 bases at V and 5 bases at J, with 7 bases between. Germline CDR1 is MDHEN and CDR2 is SYDVKM. The CDR3 is 12 amino acids. The CDR3 reads CASRIRTGELFF. The CDR3 DNA sequence: TGTGCCAGCAGGATTAGGACCGGGGAGCTGTTTTTT.

The J gene is TRBJ1-1, the V gene TRBV20-1; D might be TRBD1 (5 bases). The CDR3 runs 13 residues. Germline V gives CDR1 DFQATT, CDR2 SNEGSKA (reference sequence). Trimming stripped 2 bases from V and 6 bases from J, with 13 bases between. The CDR3 loop reads CSARTGARPEAFF. The CDR3, as DNA: TGCAGTGCTAGAACCGGGGCGAGGCCTGAAGCTTTCTTT.

Many counts were recorded for this clonotype. V and J are TRBV7-3 and TRBJ1-1; possible D gene TRBD1, 5 bases. Trimming shortened V by 5 bases and J by 1 base, and 17 bases separated the two germline ends. The CDR3 has 16 amino acids. CDR1 is SGHTA and CDR2 is FQGTGA in the germline V gene. In nucleotides, the CDR3 is TGTGCCAGCAGCCGCCAGGGTTTGGGAGGGAACACTGAAGCTTTCTTT. Amino acid sequence: CASSRQGLGGNTEAFF. Variable domain in full (rest from reference TRBV7-3 and TRBJ1-1): GAGVSQTPSNKVTEKGKYVELRCDPISGHTALYWYRQSLGQGPEFLIYFQGTGAADDSGLPNDRFFAVRPEGSVSTLKIQRTERGDSAVYLCASSRQGLGGNTEAFFGQGTRLTVV.

At least ten counts were recorded for this clonotype. The rearrangement links TRBV30 to TRBJ1-5; D is unresolved. This CDR3 region has 18 residues. Trimming cost V 3 bases and J 0 bases, with 21 bases left between them. CDR1 and CDR2 from the germline V gene are GTSNPN and SVGIG (reference sequence). The CDR3 DNA reads as TGTGCCTGGAGAGTGGTCAGGAAACCCAAATATAGCAATCAGCCCCAGCATTTT. Its translation: CAWRVVRKPKYSNQPQHF.

This clonotype was recorded at least ten times. The rearrangement uses TRBV5-1 and TRBJ2-5; no definite D call. Germline CDR1 reads SGHRS; CDR2 reads YFSETQ. Trimming took 0 bases from V and 5 from J, leaving 14 bases between them. The CDR3 runs 15 residues. CDR3 nucleotides: TGCGCCAGCAGCTTGGACTTACGAGTAGGGGAGACCCAGTACTTC. Translating gives CASSLDLRVGETQYF.